Below are 4 T cell receptor beta chains sequenced from a single sample in a study of blood T cell repertoires in COVID-19. The assay was immunoSEQ multiplex PCR, and TCRdb's table has in-frame clones only and misses some. The sample records 50,000 to 70,000 clones, 70% to 85% being singletons. Sequenced sample: peripheral blood. These receptors came from a man between 65 and 85 years old with active COVID-19.

CDR3 nucleotides: TGCGCCAGCAGCTTGGGACTAGCGGACACCTACGAGCAGTACTTC. Translating gives CASSLGLADTYEQYF. The chain has TRBV5-1 and TRBJ2-7; 9 bases align to TRBD2. V was pared by 0 bases and J by 2 bases, with 3 bases of the junction left unmatched. Germline V gene data show CDR1 as SGHRS and CDR2 as YFSETQ. The CDR3 has 15 residues.

The V gene is TRBV6-2 or TRBV6-3, the J gene TRBJ2-5; D remains unclear. The V gene's germline CDR1 is MNHEY and CDR2 SVGEGT. This CDR3 contains 12 residues. The V gene lost 6 bases and the J gene lost 5 bases, with 10 bases spanning the gap. The CDR3 region has the DNA TGTGCCAGCAGCCTTAGTACGGAGACCCAGTACTTC. This sequence encodes CASSLSTETQYF.

This clone was seen once. The V gene is TRBV11-2, the J gene TRBJ2-7, with D possibly being TRBD1 (6 bases). There are 15 residues in the CDR3. Between the trimmed V and J ends, which lost 5 bases and 5 bases, there was a span of 19 bases. CDR1 SGHAT and CDR2 FQNNGV come from the germline V gene. CDR3 DNA: TGTGCCAGCAGCGTAAAACGACAGGTTTCCCACGAGCAGTACTTC. Translated, it gives CASSVKRQVSHEQYF.

The chain combines TRBV5-1 with TRBJ1-4; a weak D match, TRBD1 (6 bases). V lost 4 bases to trimming and J lost 3 bases, with 13 bases between them. CDR3 length: 15 amino acids. The germline V gene encodes CDR1 SGHRS and CDR2 YFSETQ. This CDR3 reads CASSPQGAANEKLFF. DNA of the CDR3: TGCGCCAGCAGCCCACAGGGTGCGGCTAATGAAAAACTGTTTTTT.